The clone carrying this TCR beta chain was detected a few times. Through a sample-barcoded 5' primer and a J-beta primer mix, a second PCR was run for roughly 6 to 11 cycles. TCRdb processed the 5' RACE reads anew with MiXCR; each CDR3 protein has one entry. The sample gives around 580,000 distinct CDR3 sequences, around 48% of which show up once; roughly 25% is in the top ten. These data are taken from a study of blood T cells in healthy people across ages. This clonotype was obtained from a man aged 80 or over in good health. The specimen was blood.

As DNA, the CDR3 is TGTGCCAGCAGTTTAAGTAGTTGGGGCACTGAAGCTTTCTTT. Residues: CASSLSSWGTEAFF. The gene calls are TRBV28 and TRBJ1-1; D unclear. CDR1 is MDHEN, CDR2 SYDVKM, per germline. V lost 2 bases, J lost 4 bases, and 11 bases lay in between. The length of the CDR3 is 14 residues.